The 5 T cell receptor beta chains below come from one sample, sequenced in a study of T-cell memory formation after mild COVID-19. Using its own MiXCR run on the 5' RACE reads, TCRdb lists one record per CDR3 protein. The sample carries hundreds of thousands of distinct CDR3 sequences, 20% recorded once. The specimen was PBMCs or a T cell subset sorted from them (not recorded which). These receptors were taken from an adult woman who had mild COVID-19 (a few samples of this study predate the infection). Cell type and time point are not known.

The chain uses TRBV29-1 and TRBJ2-2; D uncertain. CDR3 size: 14 residues. CDR1 and CDR2 (germline): SQVTM, ANQGSEA. Trimming stripped 4 bases from V and 6 bases from J, with 15 bases between. This CDR3 reads CSVGRLGSAGELFF. The CDR3 bases are TGCAGCGTTGGCCGCCTGGGATCCGCCGGGGAGCTGTTTTTT.

This clonotype occurred a few times. This rearrangement joins TRBV5-1 to TRBJ2-5, with 12 bases identical to TRBD2. The CDR3 totals 18 residues. Germline values: CDR1 SGHRS, CDR2 YFSETQ. V was pared by 6 bases and J by 1 base, with 13 bases of the junction left unmatched. CDR3 sequence reads: CASTVIPSGGAFQETQYF. The CDR3 region has the DNA TGCGCCAGCACGGTGATCCCTAGCGGGGGGGCCTTCCAAGAGACCCAGTACTTC.

This clonotype occurred a few times. J is TRBJ2-3 and V is TRBV7-9, with 8 nucleotides matching TRBD1. The germline gives CDR1 SEHNR, CDR2 FQNEAQ (reference sequence). V lost 5 bases, J lost 8 bases, and 15 bases stayed unmatched. The CDR3 length is 16 residues. The CDR3 loop reads CASSNYRQGQEGTQYF. The CDR3 nucleotides read TGTGCCAGCAGCAACTATCGACAGGGGCAAGAGGGTACGCAGTATTTT. The whole variable domain, remainder taken from reference TRBV7-9 and TRBJ2-3, is DTGVSQNPRHKITKRGQNVTFRCDPISEHNRLYWYRQTLGQGPEFLTYFQNEAQLEKSRLLSDRFSAERPKGSFSTLEIQRTEQGDSAMYLCASSNYRQGQEGTQYFGPGTRLTVL.

About this clonotype itself: One base away lies a much larger clone, so this may be a sequencing read error. J is TRBJ2-1 and V is TRBV7-2, with 9 bases lining up with TRBD2. Germline CDR1 SGHTA, CDR2 FQGNSA. The CDR3 sequence is 15 residues long. After removal of 4 bases from V and 7 bases from J, the junction contained 8 bases not matched to a gene. CDR3 sequence: CASSSVAGAMNEQFF. The CDR3 nucleotides read TGTGCCAGCAGCTCCGTAGCGGGAGCTATGAATGAGCAGTTCTTC.

This clonotype showed up many times. This chain joins TRBV12-3 or TRBV12-4 and TRBJ1-3; D unclear. The CDR3 has 15 residues. Trimming pared 6 bases from V and 3 bases from J, leaving 15 bases between. The chain's CDR3 is CASREDGSDGNTIYF. The CDR3 nucleotides are TGTGCCAGCAGGGAAGACGGATCAGATGGAAACACCATATATTTT.